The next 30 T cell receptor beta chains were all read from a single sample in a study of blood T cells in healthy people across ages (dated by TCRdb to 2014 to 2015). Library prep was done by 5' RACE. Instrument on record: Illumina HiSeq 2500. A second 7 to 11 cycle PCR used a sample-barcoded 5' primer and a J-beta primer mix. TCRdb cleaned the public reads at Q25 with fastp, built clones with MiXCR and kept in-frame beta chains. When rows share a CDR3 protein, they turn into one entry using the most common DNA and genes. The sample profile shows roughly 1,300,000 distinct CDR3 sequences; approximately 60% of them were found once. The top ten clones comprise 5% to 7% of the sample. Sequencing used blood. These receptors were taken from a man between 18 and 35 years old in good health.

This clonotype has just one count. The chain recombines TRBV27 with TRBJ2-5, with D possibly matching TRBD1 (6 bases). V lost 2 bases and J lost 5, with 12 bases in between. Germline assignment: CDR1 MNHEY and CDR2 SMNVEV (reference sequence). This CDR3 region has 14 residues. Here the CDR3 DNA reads TGTGCCAGCAGTTTAGAGGGGGATTTGGAGACCCAGTACTTC. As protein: CASSLEGDLETQYF.

The chain's CDR3 is CASSYATSGGPSSYNEQFF. The CDR3 nucleotides are TGTGCCAGCAGTTACGCGACTAGCGGGGGGCCCAGCTCCTACAATGAGCAGTTCTTC. The chain is built from TRBV6-2 or TRBV6-3 and TRBJ2-1, with 13 nucleotides matching TRBD2. CDR3 length: 19 amino acids. From germline, CDR1 is MNHEY and CDR2 SVGEGT. J lost 0 bases, V lost 2 bases, and 7 bases had no gene match.

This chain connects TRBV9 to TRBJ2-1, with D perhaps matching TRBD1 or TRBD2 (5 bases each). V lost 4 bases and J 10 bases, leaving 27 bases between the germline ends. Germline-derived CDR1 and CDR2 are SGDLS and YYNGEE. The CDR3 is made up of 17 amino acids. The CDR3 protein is CASSPYSDPGPTYEQFF. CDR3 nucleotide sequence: TGTGCCAGCAGCCCCTATTCTGACCCGGGACCAACTTACGAGCAGTTCTTC.

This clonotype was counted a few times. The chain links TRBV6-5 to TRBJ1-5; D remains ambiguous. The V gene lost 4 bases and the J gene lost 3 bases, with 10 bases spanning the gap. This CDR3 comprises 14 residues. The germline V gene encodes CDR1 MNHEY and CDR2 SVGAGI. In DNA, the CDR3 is TGTGCCAGCAGTTTCGCGGGGAACAATCAGCCCCAGCATTTT. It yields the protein CASSFAGNNQPQHF.

The CDR3, as DNA: TGTGCCAGCAGCCGCGGACAGATGAAGGGCTACGAGCAGTACTTC. Its protein product is CASSRGQMKGYEQYF. The chain is built from TRBV6-6 and TRBJ2-7, with D tentatively TRBD1 (6 bases). Deletions cut 6 bases from V and 3 bases from J, with 18 bases between. The CDR3 sequence is 15 residues long. CDR1 is MNHNY, CDR2 SVGAGI, per germline (reference sequence).

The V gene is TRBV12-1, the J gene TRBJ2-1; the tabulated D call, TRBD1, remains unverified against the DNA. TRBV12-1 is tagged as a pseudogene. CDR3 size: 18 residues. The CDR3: CASSFLDRGLVLNNEQFF. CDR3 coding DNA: TGTGCCAGCAGCTTTCTGGACAGGGGTCTTGTCCTAAACAATGAGCAGTTCTTC.

The CDR3 DNA reads as TGTGCCAGCAGTTACTCGACAGGGTTCACTGAAGCTTTCTTT. It yields the protein CASSYSTGFTEAFF. The rearrangement joins TRBV6-5 to TRBJ1-1, with 7 nucleotides matching TRBD1. J was trimmed by 4 bases and V by 0 bases; bases with no gene match: 2. Germline CDR1 and CDR2: MNHEY and SVGAGI. CDR3 size: 14 residues.

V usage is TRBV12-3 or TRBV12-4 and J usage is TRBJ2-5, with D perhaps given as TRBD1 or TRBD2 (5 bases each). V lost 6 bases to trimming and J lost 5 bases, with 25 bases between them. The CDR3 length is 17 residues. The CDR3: CASSLAGGGPSSETQYF. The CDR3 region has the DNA TGTGCCAGCAGCTTGGCGGGTGGGGGACCATCTTCGGAGACCCAGTACTTC.

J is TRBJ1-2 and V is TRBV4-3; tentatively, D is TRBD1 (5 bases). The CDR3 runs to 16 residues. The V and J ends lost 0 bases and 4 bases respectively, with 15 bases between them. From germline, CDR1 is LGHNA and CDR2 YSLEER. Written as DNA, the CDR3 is TGCGCCAGCAGCCAAGAGGTGGAGGGACGCGCCTATGGCTACACCTTC. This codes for CASSQEVEGRAYGYTF.

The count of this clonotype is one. CDR3 bases: TGTGCCAGCAGCTCAGGATCCGGGACTAGCAAAGAGACCCAGTACTTC. This translates into CASSSGSGTSKETQYF. The chain employs TRBV5-4 and TRBJ2-5; 9 positions match TRBD2. V gave up 3 bases and J gave up 3 bases; unmatched junction bases: 9. The CDR3 loop spans 16 amino acids. Germline V gives CDR1 SGHNT, CDR2 YYREEE (reference sequence).

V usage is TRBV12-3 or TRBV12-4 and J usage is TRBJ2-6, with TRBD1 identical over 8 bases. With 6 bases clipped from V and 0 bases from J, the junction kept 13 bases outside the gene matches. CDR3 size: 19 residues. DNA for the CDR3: TGTGCCAGCAGCCGCTACCGGACAGGGTTTCTCTCTGGGGCCAACGTCCTGACTTTC. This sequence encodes CASSRYRTGFLSGANVLTF.

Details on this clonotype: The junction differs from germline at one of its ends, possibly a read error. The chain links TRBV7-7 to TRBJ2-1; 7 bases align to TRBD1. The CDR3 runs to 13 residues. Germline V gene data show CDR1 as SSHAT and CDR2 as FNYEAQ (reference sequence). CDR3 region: CASSHDRDNEQFF. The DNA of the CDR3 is TGTGCTAGCAGTCATGACAGGGACAATGAGCAGTTCTTC.

CDR3 residues: CASSPPAPAPRQETQYF. DNA for the CDR3: TGTGCCAGCAGCCCCCCTGCCCCTGCACCTAGGCAAGAGACCCAGTACTTC. The genes are TRBV4-2 and TRBJ2-5; D is unresolved. Trimming took off 4 bases at V and 2 bases at J, with 20 bases between the two ends. Germline loops: CDR1 LGHNA, CDR2 YNFKEQ. The CDR3 totals 17 residues.

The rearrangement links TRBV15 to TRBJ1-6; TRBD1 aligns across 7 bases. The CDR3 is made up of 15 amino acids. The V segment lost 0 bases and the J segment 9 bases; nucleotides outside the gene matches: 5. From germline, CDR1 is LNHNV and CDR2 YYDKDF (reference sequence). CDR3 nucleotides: TGTGCCACCAGCAGAGATGCAGGGGGTAGTTCACCCCTCCACTTT. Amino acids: CATSRDAGGSSPLHF.

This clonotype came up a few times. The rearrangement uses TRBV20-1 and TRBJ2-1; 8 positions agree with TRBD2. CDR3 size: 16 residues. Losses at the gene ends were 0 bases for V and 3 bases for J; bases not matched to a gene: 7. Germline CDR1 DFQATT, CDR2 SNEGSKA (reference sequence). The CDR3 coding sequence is TGCAGTGCTAGAGATAGGCTAGCGGGCCTCTACAATGAGCAGTTCTTC. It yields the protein CSARDRLAGLYNEQFF.

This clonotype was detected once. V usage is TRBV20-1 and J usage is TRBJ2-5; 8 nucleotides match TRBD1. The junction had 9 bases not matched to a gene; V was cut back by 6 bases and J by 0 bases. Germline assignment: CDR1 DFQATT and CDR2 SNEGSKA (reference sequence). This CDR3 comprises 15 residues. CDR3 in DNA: TGCAGTGCGATCCCGACAGGGGCTCACCAAGAGACCCAGTACTTC. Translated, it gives CSAIPTGAHQETQYF.

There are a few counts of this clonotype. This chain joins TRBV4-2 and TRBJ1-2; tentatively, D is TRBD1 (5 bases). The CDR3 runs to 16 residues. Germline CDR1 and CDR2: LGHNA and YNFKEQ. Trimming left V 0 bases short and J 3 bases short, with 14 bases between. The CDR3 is CASSQELNAGHYGYTF. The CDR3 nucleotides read TGTGCCAGCAGCCAAGAACTGAATGCGGGGCACTATGGCTACACCTTC.

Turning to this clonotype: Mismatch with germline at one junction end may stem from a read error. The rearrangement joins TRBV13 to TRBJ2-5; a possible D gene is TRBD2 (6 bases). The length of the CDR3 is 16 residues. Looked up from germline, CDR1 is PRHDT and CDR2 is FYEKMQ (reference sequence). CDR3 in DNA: TGTGCCAGCAGCTTAAGGGGAGGCGGGGACCAAGAGACTCAGTACTTC. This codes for CASSLRGGGDQETQYF.

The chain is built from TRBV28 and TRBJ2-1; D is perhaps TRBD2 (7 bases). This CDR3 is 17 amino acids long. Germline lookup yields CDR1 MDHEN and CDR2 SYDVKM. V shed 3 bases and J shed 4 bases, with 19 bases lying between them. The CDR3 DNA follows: TGTGCCAGCAGTTTCCTCCAGGGGCTAGCGGAATACAATGAGCAGTTCTTC. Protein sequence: CASSFLQGLAEYNEQFF.

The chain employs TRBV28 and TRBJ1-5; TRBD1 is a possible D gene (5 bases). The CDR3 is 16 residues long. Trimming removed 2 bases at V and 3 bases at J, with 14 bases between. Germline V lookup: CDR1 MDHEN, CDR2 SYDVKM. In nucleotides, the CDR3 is TGTGCCAGCAGTTTAGGTCCGGGGGAATACAATCAGCCCCAGCATTTT. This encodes CASSLGPGEYNQPQHF.

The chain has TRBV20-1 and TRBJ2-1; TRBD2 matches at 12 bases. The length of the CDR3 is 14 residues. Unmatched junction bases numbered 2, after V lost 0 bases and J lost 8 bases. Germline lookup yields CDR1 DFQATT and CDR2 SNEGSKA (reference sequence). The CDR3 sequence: CSARDRLAGDEQFF. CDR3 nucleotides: TGCAGTGCTAGAGATCGACTAGCGGGAGATGAGCAGTTCTTC.

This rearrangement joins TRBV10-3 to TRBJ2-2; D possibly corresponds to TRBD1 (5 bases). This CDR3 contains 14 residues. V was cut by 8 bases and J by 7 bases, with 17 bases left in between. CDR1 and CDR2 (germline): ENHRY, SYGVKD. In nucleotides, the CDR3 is TGTGCCATCTCCCTCGAAGGGGCGGTCGGGGAGCTGTTTTTT. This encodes CAISLEGAVGELFF.

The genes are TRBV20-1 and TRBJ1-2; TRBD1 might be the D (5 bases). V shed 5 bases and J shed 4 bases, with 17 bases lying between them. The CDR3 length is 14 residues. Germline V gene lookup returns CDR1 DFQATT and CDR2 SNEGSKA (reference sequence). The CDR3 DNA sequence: TGCAGTGCTCGACTTTACGCCAGGGCCTATGGCTACACCTTC. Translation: CSARLYARAYGYTF.

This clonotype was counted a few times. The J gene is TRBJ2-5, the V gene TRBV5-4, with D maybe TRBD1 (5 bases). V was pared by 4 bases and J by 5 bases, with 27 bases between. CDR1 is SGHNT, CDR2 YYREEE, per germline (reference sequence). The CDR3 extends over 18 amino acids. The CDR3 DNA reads TGTGCCAGCAGCCCAACCGTCCTAACTGCAGGGTTTATGGAGACCCAGTACTTC. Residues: CASSPTVLTAGFMETQYF.

This CDR3 reads CASSQTTGGYTF. The CDR3 region has the DNA TGTGCCAGCAGCCAAACAACGGGGGGCTACACCTTC. The rearrangement uses TRBV27 and TRBJ1-2; no clear D. V was pared by 6 bases and J by 8 bases, with 13 bases between. CDR1 is MNHEY, CDR2 SMNVEV, per germline (reference sequence). CDR3 length equals 12 residues.

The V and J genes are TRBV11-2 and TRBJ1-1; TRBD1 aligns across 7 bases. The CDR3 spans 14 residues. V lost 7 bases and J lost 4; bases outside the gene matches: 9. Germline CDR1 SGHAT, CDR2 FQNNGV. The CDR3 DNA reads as TGTGCCAGCACCCCGTCAGGGGGTTCCACTGAAGCTTTCTTT. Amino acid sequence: CASTPSGGSTEAFF.

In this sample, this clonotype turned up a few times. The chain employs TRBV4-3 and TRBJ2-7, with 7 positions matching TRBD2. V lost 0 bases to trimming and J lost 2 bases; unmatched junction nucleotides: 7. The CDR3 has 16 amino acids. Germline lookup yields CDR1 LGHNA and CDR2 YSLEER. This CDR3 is CASSQDLGGLTYEQYF. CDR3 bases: TGCGCCAGCAGCCAAGATCTGGGAGGGCTTACCTACGAGCAGTACTTC.

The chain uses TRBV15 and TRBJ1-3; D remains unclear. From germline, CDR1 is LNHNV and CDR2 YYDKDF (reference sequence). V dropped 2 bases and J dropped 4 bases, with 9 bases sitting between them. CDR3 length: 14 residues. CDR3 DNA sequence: TGTGCCACCAGCAGACTATTAGACGGAAACACCATATATTTT. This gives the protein CATSRLLDGNTIYF.

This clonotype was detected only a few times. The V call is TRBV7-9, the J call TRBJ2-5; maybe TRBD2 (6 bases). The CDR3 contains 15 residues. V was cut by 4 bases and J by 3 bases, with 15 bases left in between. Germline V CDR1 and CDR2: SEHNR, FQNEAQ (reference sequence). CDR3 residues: CASSSGPGEEETQYF. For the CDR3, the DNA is TGTGCCAGCAGCTCGGGGCCCGGGGAGGAAGAGACCCAGTACTTC.

The CDR3 spells CASSLGITGPEQYF. The CDR3 DNA follows: TGTGCCAGCAGTTTAGGAATCACCGGCCCTGAGCAGTACTTC. The V gene is TRBV27, the J gene TRBJ2-7, with unresolved D. The CDR3 consists of 14 residues. Germline V CDR1 and CDR2: MNHEY, SMNVEV (reference sequence). The germline V and J ends were trimmed by 2 bases and 7 bases, with 15 bases remaining between them.